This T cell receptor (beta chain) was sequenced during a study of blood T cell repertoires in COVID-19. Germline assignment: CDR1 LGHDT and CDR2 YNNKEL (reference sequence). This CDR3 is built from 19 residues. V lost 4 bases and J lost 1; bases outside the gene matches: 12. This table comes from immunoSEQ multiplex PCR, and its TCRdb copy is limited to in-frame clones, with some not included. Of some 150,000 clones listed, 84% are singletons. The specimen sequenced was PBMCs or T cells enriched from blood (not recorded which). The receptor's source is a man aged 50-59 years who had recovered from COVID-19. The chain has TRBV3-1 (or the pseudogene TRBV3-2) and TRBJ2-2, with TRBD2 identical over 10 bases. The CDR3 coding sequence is TGTGCCAGCAGCCTTTCACGGCTAGCGGGGGCCAAGAACACCGGGGAGCTGTTTTTT. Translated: CASSLSRLAGAKNTGELFF.